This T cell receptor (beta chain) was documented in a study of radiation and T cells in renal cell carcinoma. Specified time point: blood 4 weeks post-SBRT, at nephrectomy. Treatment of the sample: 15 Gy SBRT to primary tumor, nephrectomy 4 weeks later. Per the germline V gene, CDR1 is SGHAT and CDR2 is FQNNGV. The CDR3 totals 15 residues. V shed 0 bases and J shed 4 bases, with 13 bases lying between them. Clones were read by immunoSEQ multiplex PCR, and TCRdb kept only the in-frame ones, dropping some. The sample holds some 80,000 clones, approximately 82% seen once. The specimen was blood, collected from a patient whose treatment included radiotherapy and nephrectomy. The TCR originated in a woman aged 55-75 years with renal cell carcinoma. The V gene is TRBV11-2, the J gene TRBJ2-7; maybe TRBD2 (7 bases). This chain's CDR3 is CASSLDGGPLYEQYF. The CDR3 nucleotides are TGTGCCAGCAGCTTAGACGGGGGGCCTCTTTACGAGCAGTACTTC. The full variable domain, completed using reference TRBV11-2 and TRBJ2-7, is EAGVAQSPRYKIIEKRQSVAFWCNPISGHATLYWYQQILGQGPKLLIQFQNNGVVDDSQLPKDRFSAERLKGVDSTLKIQPAKLEDSAVYLCASSLDGGPLYEQYFGPGTRLTVT.